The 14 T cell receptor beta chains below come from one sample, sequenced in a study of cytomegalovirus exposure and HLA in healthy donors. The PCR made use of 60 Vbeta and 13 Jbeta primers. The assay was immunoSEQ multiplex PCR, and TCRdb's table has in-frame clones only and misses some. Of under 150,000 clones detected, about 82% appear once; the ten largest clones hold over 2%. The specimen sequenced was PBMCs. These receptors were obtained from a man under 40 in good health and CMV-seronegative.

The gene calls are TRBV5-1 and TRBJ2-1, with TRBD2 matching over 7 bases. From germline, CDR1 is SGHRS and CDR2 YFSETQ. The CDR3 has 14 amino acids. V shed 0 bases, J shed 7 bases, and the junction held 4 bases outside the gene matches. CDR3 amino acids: CASSLETSPNEQFF. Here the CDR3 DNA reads TGCGCCAGCAGCTTGGAGACTAGCCCTAATGAGCAGTTCTTC.

CDR3 nucleotide sequence: TGTGCCAGTGCTGCGACAGGGGAACAGCCCCAGCATTTT. Its translation is CASAATGEQPQHF. The V call is TRBV19, the J call TRBJ1-5; 8 bases fit TRBD1. Per germline, CDR1 LNHDA and CDR2 SQIVND (reference sequence). The J segment lost 7 bases and the V segment lost 8 bases, leaving 7 bases of the junction unmatched. The CDR3 sequence is 13 residues long.

The CDR3 nucleotides read TGTGCCAGCTCACCAGGGGCAGGGAGCAATCAGCCCCAGCATTTT. Protein: CASSPGAGSNQPQHF. The rearrangement joins TRBV18 to TRBJ1-5, with D possibly TRBD1 on 5 matching bases. V was trimmed by 2 bases and J by 1 base, leaving 9 bases between them. Germline lookup yields CDR1 KGHSH and CDR2 LQKENI. The CDR3 extends over 15 amino acids.

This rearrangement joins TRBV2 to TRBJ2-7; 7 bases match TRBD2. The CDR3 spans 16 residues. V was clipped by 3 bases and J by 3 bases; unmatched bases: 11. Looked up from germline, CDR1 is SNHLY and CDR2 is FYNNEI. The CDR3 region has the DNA TGTGCCAGCAGTGAGTTTGGGGGGGGGTTTGTCTACGAGCAGTACTTC. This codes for CASSEFGGGFVYEQYF.

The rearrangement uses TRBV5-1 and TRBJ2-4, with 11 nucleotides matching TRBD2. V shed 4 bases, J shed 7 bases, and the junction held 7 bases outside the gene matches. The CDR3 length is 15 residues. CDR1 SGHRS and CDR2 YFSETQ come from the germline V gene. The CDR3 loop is CASSPILAGDNIQYF. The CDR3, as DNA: TGCGCCAGCAGCCCGATACTAGCGGGAGATAACATTCAGTACTTC.

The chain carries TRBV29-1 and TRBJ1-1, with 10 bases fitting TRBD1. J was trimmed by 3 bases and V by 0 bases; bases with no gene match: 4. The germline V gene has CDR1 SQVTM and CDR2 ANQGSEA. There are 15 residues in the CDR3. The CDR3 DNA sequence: TGCAGCGTTGAAGACAAGGACAGGGGGTACACTGAAGCTTTCTTT. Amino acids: CSVEDKDRGYTEAFF. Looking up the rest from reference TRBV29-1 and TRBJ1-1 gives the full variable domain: SAVISQKPSRDICQRGTSLTIQCQVDSQVTMMFWYRQQPGQSLTLIATANQGSEATYESGFVIDKFPISRPNLTFSTLTVSNMSPEDSSIYLCSVEDKDRGYTEAFFGQGTRLTVV.

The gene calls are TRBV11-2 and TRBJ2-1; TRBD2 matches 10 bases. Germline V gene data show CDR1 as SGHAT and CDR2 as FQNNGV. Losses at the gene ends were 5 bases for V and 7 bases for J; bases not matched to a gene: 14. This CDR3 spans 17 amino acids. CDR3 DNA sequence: TGTGCCAGCAGCGAATCTAGCGGGGGAACCTTAGGGAATGAGCAGTTCTTC. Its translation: CASSESSGGTLGNEQFF.

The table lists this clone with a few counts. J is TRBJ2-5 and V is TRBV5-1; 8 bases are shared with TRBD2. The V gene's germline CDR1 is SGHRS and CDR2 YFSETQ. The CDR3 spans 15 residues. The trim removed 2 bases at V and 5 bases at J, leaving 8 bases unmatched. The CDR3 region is CASSLSRTGGETQYF. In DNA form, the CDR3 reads TGCGCCAGCAGCTTAAGTAGGACGGGAGGGGAGACCCAGTACTTC.

The CDR3 sequence: CASSPPYSSNEQYF. The CDR3 nucleotides are TGTGCCAGCTCACCACCTTACAGTTCTAACGAGCAGTACTTC. The chain recombines TRBV18 with TRBJ2-7; D gene ambiguous. The CDR3 runs to 14 residues. V lost 0 bases, J lost 5 bases, and 11 bases lay in between. Looked up from germline, CDR1 is KGHSH and CDR2 is LQKENI.

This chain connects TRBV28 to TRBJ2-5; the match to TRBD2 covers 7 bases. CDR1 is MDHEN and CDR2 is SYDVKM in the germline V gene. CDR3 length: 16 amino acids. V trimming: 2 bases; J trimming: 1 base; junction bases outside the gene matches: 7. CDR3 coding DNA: TGTGCCAGCAGTTTAGGGAGGGGAGGGAGCCAAGAGACCCAGTACTTC. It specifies CASSLGRGGSQETQYF. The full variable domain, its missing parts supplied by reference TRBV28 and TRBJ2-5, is DVKVTQSSRYLVKRTGEKVFLECVQDMDHENMFWYRQDPGLGLRLIYFSYDVKMKEKGDIPEGYSVSREKKERFSLILESASTNQTSMYLCASSLGRGGSQETQYFGPGTRLLVL.

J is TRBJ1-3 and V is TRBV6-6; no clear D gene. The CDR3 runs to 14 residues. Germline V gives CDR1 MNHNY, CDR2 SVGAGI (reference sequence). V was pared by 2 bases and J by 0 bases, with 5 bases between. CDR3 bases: TGTGCCAGCAGTTACCAGATCTCTGGAAACACCATATATTTT. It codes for CASSYQISGNTIYF.

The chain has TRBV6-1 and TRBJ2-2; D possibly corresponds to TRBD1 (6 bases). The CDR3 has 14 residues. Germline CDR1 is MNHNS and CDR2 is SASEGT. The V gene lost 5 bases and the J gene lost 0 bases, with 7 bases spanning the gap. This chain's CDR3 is CASSRDTNTGELFF. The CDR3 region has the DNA TGTGCCAGCAGTCGGGACACGAACACCGGGGAGCTGTTTTTT.

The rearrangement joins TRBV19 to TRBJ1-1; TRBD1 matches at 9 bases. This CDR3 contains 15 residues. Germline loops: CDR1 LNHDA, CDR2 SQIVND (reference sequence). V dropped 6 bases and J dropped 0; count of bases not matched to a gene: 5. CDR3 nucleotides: TGTGCCAGTAGAACACAGGGGGCGATGAACACTGAAGCTTTCTTT. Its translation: CASRTQGAMNTEAFF. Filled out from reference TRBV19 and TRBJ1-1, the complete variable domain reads DGGITQSPKYLFRKEGQNVTLSCEQNLNHDAMYWYRQDPGQGLRLIYYSQIVNDFQKGDIAEGYSVSREKKESFPLTVTSAQKNPTAFYLCASRTQGAMNTEAFFGQGTRLTVV.

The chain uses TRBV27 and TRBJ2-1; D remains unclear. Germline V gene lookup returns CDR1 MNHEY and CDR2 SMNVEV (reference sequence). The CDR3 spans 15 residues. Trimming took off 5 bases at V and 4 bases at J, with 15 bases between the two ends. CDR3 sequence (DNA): TGTGCCAGCAGTCTTTTGGGCAACACTTACAATGAGCAGTTCTTC. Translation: CASSLLGNTYNEQFF.